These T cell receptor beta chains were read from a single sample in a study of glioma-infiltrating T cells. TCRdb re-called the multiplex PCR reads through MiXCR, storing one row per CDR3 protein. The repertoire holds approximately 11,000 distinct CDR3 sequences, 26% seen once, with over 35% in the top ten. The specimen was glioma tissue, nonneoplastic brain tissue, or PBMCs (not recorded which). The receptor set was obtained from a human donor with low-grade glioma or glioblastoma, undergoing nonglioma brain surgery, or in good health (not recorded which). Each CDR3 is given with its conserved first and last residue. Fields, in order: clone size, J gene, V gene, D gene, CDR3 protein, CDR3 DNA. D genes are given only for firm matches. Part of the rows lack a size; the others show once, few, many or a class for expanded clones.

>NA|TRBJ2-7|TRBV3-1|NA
CASSREYYEQCF
TGTGCCAGCAGCCGAGAGTACTACGAGCAGTGCTTC
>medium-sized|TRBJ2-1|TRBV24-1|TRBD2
CATSDLRTSSFREQFF
TGTGCCACCAGTGATTTACGGACTAGCTCTTTCAGGGAGCAGTTCTTC
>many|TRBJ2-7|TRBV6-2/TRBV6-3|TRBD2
CASSSIAGLNEQYF
TGTGCCAGCAGTTCTATAGCGGGATTAAACGAGCAGTACTTC
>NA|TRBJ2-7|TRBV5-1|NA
CASSSAGEQYF
TGCGCCAGCAGCTCAGCTGGCGAGCAGTACTTC
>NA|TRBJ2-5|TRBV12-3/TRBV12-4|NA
CASRSTGQETQYF
TGTGCCAGCAGGTCCACAGGGCAAGAGACCCAGTACTTC
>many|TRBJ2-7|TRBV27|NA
CASSFRGEPSYEQYF
TGTGCCAGTTCGTTTCGAGGCGAGCCCTCCTACGAGCAGTACTTC
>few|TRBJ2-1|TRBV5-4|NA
CASSSPPDNEQFF
TGTGCCAGCAGCTCCCCCCCTGACAATGAGCAGTTCTTC
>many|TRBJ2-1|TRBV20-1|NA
CSARRPTSVNEQFF
TGCAGTGCTCGTCGCCCGACTAGTGTGAATGAGCAGTTCTTC
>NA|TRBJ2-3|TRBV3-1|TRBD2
CASSRPRTSGSWSTDTQYF
TGTGCCAGCAGCCGACCTCGGACTAGCGGGAGTTGGAGCACAGATACGCAGTATTTT
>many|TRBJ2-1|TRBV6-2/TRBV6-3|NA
CASSYPSLDSKQFF
TGTGCCAGCAGTTACCCCTCCCTCGACAGTAAGCAGTTCTTC
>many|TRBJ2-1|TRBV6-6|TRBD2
CASSYLLAATDNEQFF
TGTGCCAGCAGTTACTTACTAGCGGCAACCGACAATGAGCAGTTCTTC
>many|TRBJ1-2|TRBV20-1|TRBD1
CSASRQGAHGYTF
TGCAGTGCTTCCCGACAGGGGGCTCACGGCTACACCTTC
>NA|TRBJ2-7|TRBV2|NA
CASSEAGTVVYEQYF
TGTGCCAGCAGTGAAGCGGGAACGGTAGTCTACGAGCAGTACTTC
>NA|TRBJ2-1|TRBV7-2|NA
CASSSSSDPYNEQFF
TGTGCCAGCAGCTCCTCTAGCGACCCCTACAATGAGCAGTTCTTC
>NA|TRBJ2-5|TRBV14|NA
CASSQASQETQYF
TGTGCCAGCAGCCAAGCTAGCCAAGAGACCCAGTACTTC
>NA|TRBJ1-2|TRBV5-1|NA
CASSFSDANYGYTF
TGCGCCAGCAGCTTCAGTGACGCTAACTATGGCTACACCTTC
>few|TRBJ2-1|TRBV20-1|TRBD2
CSARLTGGRRPPPESYNEQFF
TGCAGTGCTAGACTGACGGGGGGGCGGAGACCTCCCCCGGAGTCCTACAATGAGCAGTTCTTC
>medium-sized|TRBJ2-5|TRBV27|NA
CASSLSLGDQETQYF
TGTGCCAGCAGTTTATCGTTAGGGGACCAAGAGACCCAGTACTTC
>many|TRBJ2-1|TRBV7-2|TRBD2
CASSLELAGGPMDEQFF
TGTGCCAGCAGCTTAGAACTAGCGGGAGGGCCGATGGATGAGCAGTTCTTC
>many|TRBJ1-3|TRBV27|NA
CASSLIHVVSGNTIYF
TGTGCCAGCAGTTTAATCCATGTAGTCTCTGGAAACACCATATATTTT
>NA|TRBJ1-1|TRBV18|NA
CSSSPLGTTNTEAFF
TGTTCCAGCTCACCGTTGGGGACTACGAACACTGAAGCTTTCTTT
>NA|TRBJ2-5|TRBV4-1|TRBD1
CASSRTPGTGQETQYF
TGCGCCAGCAGCCGAACACCCGGGACAGGGCAAGAGACCCAGTACTTC
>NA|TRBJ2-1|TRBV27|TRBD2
CASSSLTSGTYNEQLF
TGTGCCAGCAGTTCATTGACTAGCGGGACTTACAATGAGCAGCTCTTC
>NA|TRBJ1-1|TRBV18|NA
CASSPPKGPNTEAFF
TGTGCCAGCTCACCCCCAAAGGGTCCGAACACTGAAGCTTTCTTT
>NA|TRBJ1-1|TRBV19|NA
CASSIGSGNTEAFF
TGTGCCAGTAGTATCGGGTCGGGGAACACTGAAGCTTTCTTT
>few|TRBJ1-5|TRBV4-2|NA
CASSQWTENQPQHF
TGTGCCAGCAGCCAATGGACAGAAAATCAGCCCCAGCATTTT
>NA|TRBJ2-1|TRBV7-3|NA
CASSLGRQSNEQFF
TGTGCCAGCAGCTTAGGCCGGCAAAGCAATGAGCAGTTCTTC
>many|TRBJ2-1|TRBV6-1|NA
CASNSGESYNEQFF
TGTGCCAGCAATTCGGGAGAGTCCTACAATGAGCAGTTCTTC
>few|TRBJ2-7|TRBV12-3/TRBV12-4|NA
CASSSGGEQYF
TGTGCCAGCAGTTCCGGGGGCGAGCAGTACTTC
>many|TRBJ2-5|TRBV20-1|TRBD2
CSARRGTSGRRETQYF
TGCAGTGCTCGACGAGGGACTAGCGGGAGAAGAGAGACCCAGTACTTC
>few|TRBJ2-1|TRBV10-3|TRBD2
CAISESKGLAAIRGRGFF
TGTGCCATCAGTGAGAGTAAGGGACTAGCGGCCATTCGGGGTCGGGGGTTCTTC
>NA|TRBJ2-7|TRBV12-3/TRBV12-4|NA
CASSPSPRGTSYEQYF
TGTGCCAGCAGCCCGTCCCCCAGGGGGACTTCCTACGAGCAGTACTTC
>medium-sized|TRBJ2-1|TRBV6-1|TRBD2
CASSYAGEYYNEQFF
TGTGCCAGCAGTTACGCGGGAGAGTACTACAATGAGCAGTTCTTC
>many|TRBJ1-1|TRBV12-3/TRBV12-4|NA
CASSFVGIENTEAFF
TGTGCCAGCAGTTTTGTGGGCATCGAGAACACTGAAGCTTTCTTT
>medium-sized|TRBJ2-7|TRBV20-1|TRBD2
CSAGRGGDYEQYF
TGCAGTGCGGGTCGGGGGGGCGACTACGAGCAGTACTTC
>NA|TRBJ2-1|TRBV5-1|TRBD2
CASSLAGGHNEQFF
TGCGCCAGCTCTCTAGCGGGAGGACACAATGAGCAGTTCTTC
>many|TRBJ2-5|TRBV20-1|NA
CSAIGAEGPQETQYF
TGCAGTGCAATCGGGGCGGAGGGTCCACAAGAGACCCAGTACTTC
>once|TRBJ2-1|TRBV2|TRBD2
CASSEGGRAVYEQFF
TGTGCCAGCAGTGAAGGGGGGAGGGCTGTGTATGAGCAGTTCTTC
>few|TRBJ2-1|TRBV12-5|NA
CASALFGDNEQFF
TGTGCTAGTGCCCTTTTTGGGGACAATGAGCAGTTCTTC
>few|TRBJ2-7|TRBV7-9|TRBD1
CASSVTEGARTYEQYF
TGTGCCAGCAGCGTAACAGAGGGGGCAAGGACCTACGAGCAGTACTTC
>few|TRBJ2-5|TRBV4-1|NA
CASSQIFRPGQETQYF
TGCGCCAGCAGCCAAATTTTCAGGCCCGGACAAGAGACCCAGTACTTC
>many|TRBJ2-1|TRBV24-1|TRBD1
CATSDQTGAYNEQFF
TGTGCCACCAGTGACCAGACAGGGGCCTACAATGAGCAGTTCTTC
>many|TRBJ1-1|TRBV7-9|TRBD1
CASSFQGADTEAFF
TGTGCCAGCAGCTTCCAGGGGGCGGACACTGAAGCTTTCTTT
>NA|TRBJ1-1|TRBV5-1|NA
CAGSLQNTEAFF
TGCGCCGGCAGCTTACAGAACACTGAAGCTTTCTTT
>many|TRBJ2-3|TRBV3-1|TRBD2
CASSQVFETSGTDTQYF
TGTGCCAGCAGCCAAGTTTTCGAGACTAGCGGCACAGATACGCAGTATTTT
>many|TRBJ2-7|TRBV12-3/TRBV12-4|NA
CASSFATGPTYEQYF
TGTGCCAGCAGTTTCGCGACCGGACCCACCTACGAGCAGTACTTC
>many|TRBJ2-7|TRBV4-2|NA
CASSQGAGPYEQYF
TGTGCCAGCAGCCAAGGCGCGGGCCCCTACGAGCAGTACTTC
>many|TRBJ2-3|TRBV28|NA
CASSKPRLGLDTQYF
TGTGCCAGCAGTAAACCTCGGCTGGGCCTAGATACGCAGTATTTT
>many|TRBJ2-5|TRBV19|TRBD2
CASSIGGASQETQYF
TGTGCCAGTAGTATCGGGGGGGCCAGCCAAGAGACCCAGTACTTC
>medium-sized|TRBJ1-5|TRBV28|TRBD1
CASSLWTGSNQPQHF
TGTGCCAGCAGTTTATGGACAGGGAGCAATCAGCCCCAGCATTTT
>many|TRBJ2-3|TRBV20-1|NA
CSARDARASRTDTQYF
TGCAGTGCTAGAGATGCCCGAGCCAGTCGCACAGATACGCAGTATTTT
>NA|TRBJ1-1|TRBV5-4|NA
CASSTGPVYTEAFF
TGTGCCAGCAGCACCGGCCCAGTCTACACTGAAGCTTTCTTT
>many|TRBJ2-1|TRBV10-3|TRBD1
CAISPGQGVNEQFF
TGTGCCATCAGCCCGGGACAGGGTGTCAATGAGCAGTTCTTC